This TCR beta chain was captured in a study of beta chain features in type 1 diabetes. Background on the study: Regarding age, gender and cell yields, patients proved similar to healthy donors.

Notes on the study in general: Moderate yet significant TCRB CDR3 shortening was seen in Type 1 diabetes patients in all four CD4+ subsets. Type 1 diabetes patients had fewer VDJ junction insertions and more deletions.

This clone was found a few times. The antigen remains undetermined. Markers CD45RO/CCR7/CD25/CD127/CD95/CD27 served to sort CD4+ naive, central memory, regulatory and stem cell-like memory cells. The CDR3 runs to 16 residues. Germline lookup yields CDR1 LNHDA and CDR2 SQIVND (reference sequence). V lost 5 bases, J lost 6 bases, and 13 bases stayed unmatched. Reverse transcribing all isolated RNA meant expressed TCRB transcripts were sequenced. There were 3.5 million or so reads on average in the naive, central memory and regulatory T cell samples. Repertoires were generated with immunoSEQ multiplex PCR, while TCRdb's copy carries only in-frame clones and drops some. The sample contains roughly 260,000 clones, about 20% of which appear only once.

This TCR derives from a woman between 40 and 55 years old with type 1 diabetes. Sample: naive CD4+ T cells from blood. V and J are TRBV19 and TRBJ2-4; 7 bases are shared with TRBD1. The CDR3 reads CASSGQGEGSGNIQYF. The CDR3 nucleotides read TGTGCCAGTAGTGGCCAGGGGGAAGGTTCTGGAAACATTCAGTACTTC.